This T cell receptor beta chain was retrieved from a study of glioma-infiltrating T cells after dendritic cell vaccination. Study information: Samples are from glioblastoma patients in Phase I and II dendritic cell vaccine trials. Dendritic cells derived from monocytes and pulsed with autologous tumor lysate formed the vaccine.

Germline V gene sequence: CDR1 LNHDA, CDR2 SQIVND (reference sequence). There are 16 residues in the CDR3. V trimming: 3 bases; J trimming: 5 bases; junction bases outside the gene matches: 13. Blood PBMC samples: pre-vaccination, two weeks post third vaccination, and at tumor progression. The study's findings and limits: Only a small number of patients had complete blood and tumor samples.

Some clones are missing from TCRdb's copy, which holds only in-frame ones; the method was immunoSEQ multiplex PCR. Here the sample spans around 100,000 clones, 81% being singletons. As for this clone: Its antigen is currently unknown.

This rearrangement joins TRBV19 to TRBJ2-7, with 7 bases identical to TRBD1. The receptor comes from a human donor with glioblastoma. The sequenced sample was blood, obtained before dendritic cell vaccination. The CDR3 nucleotides are TGTGCCAGTAGTATGGGACAGTCCTTGGATATGGACGAGCAGTACTTC. Residues: CASSMGQSLDMDEQYF.